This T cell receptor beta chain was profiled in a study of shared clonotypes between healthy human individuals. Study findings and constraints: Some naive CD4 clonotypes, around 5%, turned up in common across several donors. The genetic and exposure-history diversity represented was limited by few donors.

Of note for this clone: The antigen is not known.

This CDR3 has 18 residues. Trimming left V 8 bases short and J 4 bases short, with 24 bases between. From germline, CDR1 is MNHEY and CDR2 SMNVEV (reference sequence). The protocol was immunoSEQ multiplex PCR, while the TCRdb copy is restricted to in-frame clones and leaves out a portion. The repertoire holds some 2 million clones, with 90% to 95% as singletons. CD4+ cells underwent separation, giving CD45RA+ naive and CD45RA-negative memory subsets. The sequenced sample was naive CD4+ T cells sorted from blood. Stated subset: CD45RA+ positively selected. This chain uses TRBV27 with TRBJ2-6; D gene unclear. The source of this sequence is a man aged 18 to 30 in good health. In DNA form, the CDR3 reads TGTGCCAGCTCCCGGGCCCTTCAACTGGAACCCGGGGCCAACGTCCTGACTTTC. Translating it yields CASSRALQLEPGANVLTF. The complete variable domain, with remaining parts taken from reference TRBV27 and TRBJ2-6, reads EAQVTQNPRYLITVTGKKLTVTCSQNMNHEYMSWYRQDPGLGLRQIYYSMNVEVTDKGDVPEGYKVSRKEKRNFPLILESPSPNQTSLYFCASSRALQLEPGANVLTFGAGSRLTVL.